These 11 T cell receptor beta chains originate from one sample sequenced in a study of beta chain features in type 1 diabetes. Isolated RNA was reverse transcribed in full, so expressed TCRB transcripts were sequenced. Measured with immunoSEQ multiplex PCR; TCRdb has only the in-frame clones, and not every one. This sample yields some 900,000 clones, of which roughly 15% are seen a single time; about 0.02% belongs to the top ten. The sequenced material came from naive CD4+ T cells from blood. The receptors were sampled from a woman between 18 and 29 years old in good health.

CDR3 protein: CASSYGGRAGDIQYF. The CDR3 bases are TGTGCCAGCAGTTACGGCGGGAGGGCCGGGGACATTCAGTACTTC. The chain has TRBV2 and TRBJ2-4, with 9 nucleotides matching TRBD2. This CDR3 has 15 residues. The J segment lost 8 bases and the V segment lost 5 bases, leaving 10 bases of the junction unmatched. From germline, CDR1 is SNHLY and CDR2 FYNNEI. Complete variable domain (other parts from reference TRBV2 and TRBJ2-4): EPEVTQTPSHQVTQMGQEVILRCVPISNHLYFYWYRQILGQKVEFLVSFYNNEISEKSEIFDDQFSVERPDGSNFTLKIRSTKLEDSAMYFCASSYGGRAGDIQYFGAGTRLSVL.

The V call is TRBV29-1, the J call TRBJ2-5; 8 bases match TRBD1. The CDR3 runs 12 residues. The germline gives CDR1 SQVTM, CDR2 ANQGSEA. The ends lost 7 bases at V and 2 bases at J; junction bases unmatched: 3. CDR3 protein: CSATGGQETQYF. CDR3 bases: TGCAGCGCAACAGGGGGACAAGAGACCCAGTACTTC.

This clone was seen many times. V and J are TRBV21-1 and TRBJ1-5; the DNA was not compared with TRBD1, the D call given in the table. TRBV21-1 is reported as a pseudogene. The CDR3 is made up of 16 amino acids. CDR3 bases: TGTGCCAGCAGAATGGGACAGCGCGATAGCAATCAGCCCCAGCATTTT. Residues: CASRMGQRDSNQPQHF.

A few counts support this clone. CDR3 coding DNA: TGTGCCAGCAGTCAAGCAGGAGAGACCCAGTACTTC. Amino acids: CASSQAGETQYF. The chain is built from TRBV27 and TRBJ2-5, with D hard to call. CDR1 and CDR2 from the germline V gene are MNHEY and SMNVEV (reference sequence). CDR3 length: 12 amino acids. Trimming removed 5 bases from V and 4 bases from J, with 8 bases in between.

This chain joins TRBV4-3 and TRBJ2-7; D is undetermined. Germline-derived CDR1 and CDR2 are LGHNA and YSLEER. Trimming removed 0 bases from V and 3 bases from J, with 12 bases in between. The CDR3 extends over 15 amino acids. CDR3 DNA: TGCGCCAGCAGCCAAGATGTAGGCAGTAACTACGAGCAGTACTTC. It encodes CASSQDVGSNYEQYF.

This sequence joins TRBV28 and TRBJ2-7; D may be TRBD2 (6 bases). The CDR3 spans 13 residues. Germline V gene data show CDR1 as MDHEN and CDR2 as SYDVKM. V lost 7 bases and J 7 bases, leaving 17 bases between the germline ends. The CDR3 here is CASTQTAGGEQYF. CDR3 in DNA: TGTGCCAGCACCCAGACGGCAGGAGGGGAGCAGTACTTC. The full variable domain, its missing parts supplied by reference TRBV28 and TRBJ2-7, is DVKVTQSSRYLVKRTGEKVFLECVQDMDHENMFWYRQDPGLGLRLIYFSYDVKMKEKGDIPEGYSVSREKKERFSLILESASTNQTSMYLCASTQTAGGEQYFGPGTRLTVT.

This clone was observed a single time. The rearrangement links TRBV5-1 to TRBJ2-7, with D uncertain. In germline, CDR1 is SGHRS, CDR2 YFSETQ. The CDR3 covers 13 residues. V was cut by 3 bases and J by 3 bases, with 10 bases left in between. Here the CDR3 reads CASSSDGFYEQYF. For the CDR3, the DNA is TGCGCCAGCAGCTCGGACGGATTCTACGAGCAGTACTTC.

This clone turned up a few times. The chain recombines TRBV4-2 with TRBJ2-4; D unclear. CDR3 length: 17 residues. V shed 1 base and J shed 0 bases, with 13 bases lying between them. CDR1 is LGHNA, CDR2 YNFKEQ, per germline. CDR3 residues: CASSQGLSAQAKNIQYF. DNA for the CDR3: TGTGCCAGCAGCCAAGGGTTATCAGCCCAAGCCAAAAACATTCAGTACTTC.

This sequence joins TRBV4-2 and TRBJ2-1; D ambiguous. Germline V lookup: CDR1 LGHNA, CDR2 YNFKEQ. V was pared by 1 base and J by 5 bases, with 6 bases between. This CDR3 is built from 13 residues. As DNA, the CDR3 is TGTGCCAGCAGCCAAGTCGCGGACAATGAGCAGTTCTTC. This gives the protein CASSQVADNEQFF.

The chain uses TRBV7-9 and TRBJ2-7, with 13 positions matching TRBD2. The CDR3 consists of 17 residues. The V gene's germline CDR1 is SEHNR and CDR2 FQNEAQ (reference sequence). The V and J ends lost 4 bases and 3 bases, in that order; junction bases with no gene match: 9. The CDR3 coding sequence is TGTGCCAGCAGCTCAACTAGCGGGAGGGCCCCCTTCTACGAGCAGTACTTC. Its protein is CASSSTSGRAPFYEQYF.

The chain links TRBV28 to TRBJ1-4; possible D gene TRBD1, 5 bases. CDR3 length equals 13 residues. Germline V gene data show CDR1 as MDHEN and CDR2 as SYDVKM. Trimming pared 5 bases from V and 8 bases from J, leaving 12 bases between. The CDR3 loop is CASSMGVREKLFF. The DNA for the CDR3 is TGTGCCAGCAGTATGGGGGTTCGGGAAAAACTGTTTTTT.